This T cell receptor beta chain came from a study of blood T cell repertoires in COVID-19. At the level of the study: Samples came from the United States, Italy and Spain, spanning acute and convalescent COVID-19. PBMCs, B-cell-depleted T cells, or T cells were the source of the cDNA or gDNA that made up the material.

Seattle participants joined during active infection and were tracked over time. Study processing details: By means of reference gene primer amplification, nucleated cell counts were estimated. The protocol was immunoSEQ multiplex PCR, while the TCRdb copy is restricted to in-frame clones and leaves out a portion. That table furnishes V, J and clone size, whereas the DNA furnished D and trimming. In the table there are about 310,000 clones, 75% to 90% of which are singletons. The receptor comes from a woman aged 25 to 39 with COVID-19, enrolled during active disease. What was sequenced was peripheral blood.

CDR3 amino acids: CASSPLAGGSTGTDTQYF. The CDR3 nucleotides are TGTGCCAGCTCACCACTAGCGGGAGGCAGTACTGGCACAGATACGCAGTATTTT. The rearrangement joins TRBV18 to TRBJ2-3, with 10 bases aligning to TRBD2. The CDR3 extends over 18 amino acids. Looked up from germline, CDR1 is KGHSH and CDR2 is LQKENI. Germline trimming cut 1 base from V and 1 base from J; bases unmatched to any gene: 8.